This is a list of T cell receptor beta chains from one sample in a study of T cells in Graves' hyperthyroidism and ophthalmopathy. Each CDR3 protein gets one entry after TCRdb re-called the multiplex PCR reads with MiXCR. This sample has 250,000 to 300,000 distinct CDR3 sequences, with 13% found just once. Sequences were obtained from blood. Receptors were obtained from a woman in her 30s with Graves' hyperthyroidism that later progressed to Graves' ophthalmopathy. Each CDR3 is given with its conserved first and last residue. Fields, in order: V gene, D gene, clone size, J gene, CDR3 DNA, CDR3 protein. The D gene is left open where the match is weak. Part of the rows lack a size; the others show once, few, many or a class for expanded clones.

v_gene: TRBV20-1
d_gene: TRBD2
abundance: many
j_gene: TRBJ2-1
CDR3nt: TGCAGTGCTAGAGATCTGGGCGGGAGTACAATGGGGCAGTTCTTC
CDR3aa: CSARDLGGSTMGQFF

v_gene: TRBV5-1
d_gene: TRBD2
abundance: many
j_gene: TRBJ2-1
CDR3nt: TGCGCCAGCAGCTTGGAGCTAGCGGGAGTTGTTGAGCAGTTCTTC
CDR3aa: CASSLELAGVVEQFF

v_gene: TRBV20-1
d_gene: NA
abundance: many
j_gene: TRBJ2-3
CDR3nt: TGCAGTGCTAGAGATCGGCTAGACGGATCCGGCACAGATACGCAGTATTTT
CDR3aa: CSARDRLDGSGTDTQYF

v_gene: TRBV7-8
d_gene: NA
abundance: many
j_gene: TRBJ2-2
CDR3nt: TGTGCCAGCAGACCCCGGGTCGGGGAATACACCGGGGAGCTGTTTTTT
CDR3aa: CASRPRVGEYTGELFF

v_gene: TRBV18
d_gene: TRBD2
abundance: NA
j_gene: TRBJ2-1
CDR3nt: TGTGCCAGCTCGCCCGGACTAGCGGTCTCCTACAATGAGCAGTTCTTC
CDR3aa: CASSPGLAVSYNEQFF

v_gene: TRBV6-4
d_gene: NA
abundance: many
j_gene: TRBJ2-2
CDR3nt: TGTGCCAGCAGTATATCCGGGTCTGGGACCGGGGAGCTGTTTTTT
CDR3aa: CASSISGSGTGELFF

v_gene: TRBV28
d_gene: TRBD2
abundance: many
j_gene: TRBJ2-1
CDR3nt: TGTGCCAGCAGTACCACTAGCGGGAGGTTCGGTGAGCAGTTCTTC
CDR3aa: CASSTTSGRFGEQFF

v_gene: TRBV3-2
d_gene: NA
abundance: many
j_gene: TRBJ2-1
CDR3nt: TGTGCCAGCAGCCAAGCAACCCTAGATCGCTCCTACAATGAGCAGTTCTTC
CDR3aa: CASSQATLDRSYNEQFF

v_gene: TRBV24-1
d_gene: NA
abundance: NA
j_gene: TRBJ2-1
CDR3nt: TGTGCCACCAGTGATCCGGGGTGGAATGAGCAGTTCTTC
CDR3aa: CATSDPGWNEQFF

v_gene: TRBV27
d_gene: NA
abundance: many
j_gene: TRBJ2-5
CDR3nt: TGTGCCAGCAGGCCTCCAGGGGTCCAAGAGACCCAGTACTTC
CDR3aa: CASRPPGVQETQYF

v_gene: TRBV19
d_gene: TRBD2
abundance: many
j_gene: TRBJ2-6
CDR3nt: TGTGCCAGTAGTCTGGGGGGGTCTGGGGCCAACGTCCTGACTTTC
CDR3aa: CASSLGGSGANVLTF

v_gene: TRBV11-2
d_gene: NA
abundance: many
j_gene: TRBJ2-7
CDR3nt: TGTGCCAGCAGCTTAGCTACGGGCCAGGGCGAGCAGTACTTC
CDR3aa: CASSLATGQGEQYF

v_gene: TRBV4-2
d_gene: TRBD2
abundance: few
j_gene: TRBJ2-7
CDR3nt: TGTGCCAGCAGCCAAGAACTAGCGGGAGTTAGCAGCGAGCAGTACTTC
CDR3aa: CASSQELAGVSSEQYF

v_gene: TRBV5-1
d_gene: NA
abundance: many
j_gene: TRBJ1-5
CDR3nt: TGCGCCAGCAGCTTGGCTGGGGGCACCGGTCAGCCCCAGCATTTT
CDR3aa: CASSLAGGTGQPQHF

v_gene: TRBV6-5
d_gene: NA
abundance: many
j_gene: TRBJ2-7
CDR3nt: TGTGCCAGCAGTTACGAGTTAGGCTACGAGCAGTACTTC
CDR3aa: CASSYELGYEQYF

v_gene: TRBV29-1
d_gene: NA
abundance: many
j_gene: TRBJ1-2
CDR3nt: TGCAGCGCCGGCGGACAGCTTGGCTATGGCTACACCTTC
CDR3aa: CSAGGQLGYGYTF

v_gene: TRBV6-1
d_gene: TRBD1
abundance: many
j_gene: TRBJ1-5
CDR3nt: TGTGCCAGCAGTTATGGAGGAGGACAGGGCAATCAGCCCCAGCATTTT
CDR3aa: CASSYGGGQGNQPQHF

v_gene: TRBV27
d_gene: TRBD1
abundance: many
j_gene: TRBJ2-7
CDR3nt: TGTGCCAGCAACGACAGGGCTGGGGAGCAGTACTTC
CDR3aa: CASNDRAGEQYF

v_gene: TRBV3-1
d_gene: TRBD2
abundance: medium-sized
j_gene: TRBJ2-5
CDR3nt: TGTGCCAGCAGCCAAGTTCACAGCGGGGCGAGGTACCAAGAGACCCAGTACTTC
CDR3aa: CASSQVHSGARYQETQYF

v_gene: TRBV7-8
d_gene: NA
abundance: many
j_gene: TRBJ2-3
CDR3nt: TGTGCCAGCAGCTTAGCGAGTACTAGTAGAAACACAGATACGCAGTATTTT
CDR3aa: CASSLASTSRNTDTQYF

v_gene: TRBV19
d_gene: NA
abundance: few
j_gene: TRBJ2-7
CDR3nt: TGTGCCAGTAGTACCACCGGGACCTTCGAGCAGTACTTC
CDR3aa: CASSTTGTFEQYF

v_gene: TRBV4-1
d_gene: NA
abundance: NA
j_gene: TRBJ2-4
CDR3nt: TGTGCCAGCAGCCAAGTGTTGACAGCAGCCAAAAACATTCAGTACTTC
CDR3aa: CASSQVLTAAKNIQYF

v_gene: TRBV2
d_gene: TRBD2
abundance: many
j_gene: TRBJ2-1
CDR3nt: TGTGCCAGCTCTCCCGAACTAGCGGGTTACAATGAGCAGTTCTTC
CDR3aa: CASSPELAGYNEQFF

v_gene: TRBV6-1
d_gene: TRBD1
abundance: many
j_gene: TRBJ1-6
CDR3nt: TGTGCCAGCAGTGAGTCCTCGGCGGACAGGGGGGGCAATTCACCCCTCCACTTT
CDR3aa: CASSESSADRGGNSPLHF

v_gene: TRBV20-1
d_gene: NA
abundance: many
j_gene: TRBJ2-1
CDR3nt: TGCAGTGCTAGACCCCTCGGCGCGGGAAGGTCCTACAATGAGCAGTTCTTC
CDR3aa: CSARPLGAGRSYNEQFF

v_gene: TRBV12-3/TRBV12-4
d_gene: NA
abundance: NA
j_gene: TRBJ2-7
CDR3nt: TGTGCCAGCGGGGGCGGGGGCTCCTACGAGCAGTACTTC
CDR3aa: CASGGGGSYEQYF

v_gene: TRBV5-6
d_gene: TRBD2
abundance: many
j_gene: TRBJ2-2
CDR3nt: TGTGCCAGCAGCCATCAGACTAGCGGGAGGTTCGGCGGGGAGCTGTTTTTT
CDR3aa: CASSHQTSGRFGGELFF

v_gene: TRBV7-9
d_gene: NA
abundance: many
j_gene: TRBJ2-5
CDR3nt: TGTGCCAGCAGCCCCCGATTCGAGACCCAGTACTTC
CDR3aa: CASSPRFETQYF

v_gene: TRBV10-3
d_gene: NA
abundance: NA
j_gene: TRBJ2-3
CDR3nt: TGTGCCACCAGTCGCCCGGGGCCTGCCACAGATACGCAGTATTTT
CDR3aa: CATSRPGPATDTQYF

v_gene: TRBV28
d_gene: TRBD2
abundance: many
j_gene: TRBJ2-3
CDR3nt: TGTGCCAGCAGTAGGGCTAGCGGGAGCCCAGATACGCAGTATTTT
CDR3aa: CASSRASGSPDTQYF

v_gene: TRBV28
d_gene: TRBD1
abundance: many
j_gene: TRBJ2-3
CDR3nt: TGTGCCAGCAGTTTGCTCGCAGGGGGCATGACAGATACGCAGTATTTT
CDR3aa: CASSLLAGGMTDTQYF

v_gene: TRBV29-1
d_gene: NA
abundance: many
j_gene: TRBJ1-1
CDR3nt: TGCAGCGCCGGAGGGGGTTCCGCTGAAGCTTTCTTT
CDR3aa: CSAGGGSAEAFF

v_gene: TRBV6-6
d_gene: NA
abundance: many
j_gene: TRBJ1-2
CDR3nt: TGTGCCAGCAGTTACTCGTTATATGGTTCGGACTATGGCTACACCTTC
CDR3aa: CASSYSLYGSDYGYTF

v_gene: TRBV11-2
d_gene: NA
abundance: many
j_gene: TRBJ2-3
CDR3nt: TGTGCCAGCAGCCCCTCCGCTTGGGATACGCAGTATTTT
CDR3aa: CASSPSAWDTQYF

v_gene: TRBV5-1
d_gene: TRBD2
abundance: many
j_gene: TRBJ2-1
CDR3nt: TGCGCCAGCAGCGAGCTCTGCCGGGACTACTACAATGAGCAGTTCTTC
CDR3aa: CASSELCRDYYNEQFF

v_gene: TRBV13
d_gene: NA
abundance: NA
j_gene: TRBJ1-1
CDR3nt: TGTGCCAGCAGCGTACTGGGGGAGGGGAACACTGAAGCTTTCTTT
CDR3aa: CASSVLGEGNTEAFF

v_gene: TRBV7-6
d_gene: TRBD2
abundance: many
j_gene: TRBJ2-3
CDR3nt: TGTGCCAGCAGCGCGTCCCCCTTCGGACTAGCGGGAGTATCAGATACGCAGTATTTT
CDR3aa: CASSASPFGLAGVSDTQYF

v_gene: TRBV25-1
d_gene: TRBD2
abundance: NA
j_gene: TRBJ2-7
CDR3nt: TGTGCCAGCAGTCTACGGGGGGGGGCCGAGCAGTACTTC
CDR3aa: CASSLRGGAEQYF

v_gene: TRBV19
d_gene: TRBD2
abundance: few
j_gene: TRBJ2-1
CDR3nt: TGTGCCAGTAGAGGTGGGAGCGGGAGGGCGGGTACGAATGAGCAGTTCTTC
CDR3aa: CASRGGSGRAGTNEQFF

v_gene: TRBV24-1
d_gene: NA
abundance: NA
j_gene: TRBJ2-7
CDR3nt: TGTGCCACCAGTGATTTAGGCAGGGCATACGAGCAGTACTTC
CDR3aa: CATSDLGRAYEQYF

v_gene: TRBV27
d_gene: NA
abundance: many
j_gene: TRBJ1-4
CDR3nt: TGTGCCAGCAGTTCGGACATCTCCCTTACACAACTGTTTTTT
CDR3aa: CASSSDISLTQLFF

v_gene: TRBV18
d_gene: NA
abundance: many
j_gene: TRBJ1-1
CDR3nt: TGTGCCAGCTCACCACCCCTTAGGACAGCCATGAACACTGAAGCTTTCTTT
CDR3aa: CASSPPLRTAMNTEAFF

v_gene: TRBV6-6
d_gene: NA
abundance: few
j_gene: TRBJ2-2
CDR3nt: TGTGCCAGCAGTTACTCTGACCCACGGGGGGAGCTGTTTTTT
CDR3aa: CASSYSDPRGELFF

v_gene: TRBV20-1
d_gene: NA
abundance: many
j_gene: TRBJ2-7
CDR3nt: TGCAGTGGACGGGTCGACGCCTACGAGCAGTACTTC
CDR3aa: CSGRVDAYEQYF

v_gene: TRBV7-6
d_gene: TRBD1
abundance: NA
j_gene: TRBJ2-7
CDR3nt: TGTGCCAGCAGCTTAGCCGGGACAGCCACTTTCTACGAGCAGTACTTC
CDR3aa: CASSLAGTATFYEQYF

v_gene: TRBV28
d_gene: TRBD1
abundance: many
j_gene: TRBJ1-2
CDR3nt: TGTGCCAGCAGTTTCCCCTCTCAGGGGGATAGCTATGGCTACACCTTC
CDR3aa: CASSFPSQGDSYGYTF

v_gene: TRBV7-9
d_gene: NA
abundance: many
j_gene: TRBJ2-4
CDR3nt: TGTGCCAGCAGCTTACCAGGGGAAAACATTCAGTACTTC
CDR3aa: CASSLPGENIQYF

v_gene: TRBV5-1
d_gene: NA
abundance: many
j_gene: TRBJ1-1
CDR3nt: TGCGCCAGCAGCTTGGAGGCAGACACTGAAGCTTTCTTT
CDR3aa: CASSLEADTEAFF

v_gene: TRBV28
d_gene: TRBD2
abundance: many
j_gene: TRBJ2-1
CDR3nt: TGTGCCAGCAGTCCCTGGACTAGCGGGCTGAATGAGCAGTTCTTC
CDR3aa: CASSPWTSGLNEQFF

v_gene: TRBV20-1
d_gene: NA
abundance: NA
j_gene: TRBJ2-7
CDR3nt: TGCAGTGCGCCGGGGCACTCTAGCTACGAGCAGTACTTC
CDR3aa: CSAPGHSSYEQYF

v_gene: TRBV14
d_gene: NA
abundance: NA
j_gene: TRBJ2-5
CDR3nt: TGTGCCAGCACCATGGGTGACAGGATACCCACAGAGACCCAGTACTTC
CDR3aa: CASTMGDRIPTETQYF